This TCR beta chain is drawn from a study of T cell responses to AZD1222 COVID-19 vaccine. The table came from immunoSEQ multiplex PCR; TCRdb's copy has only in-frame clones and leaves some out. The repertoire holds 95,000 to 150,000 clones, with 70% to 90% as singletons. The length of the CDR3 is 14 residues. CDR1 SGHDT and CDR2 YYEEEE come from the germline V gene. The ends were cut back, 0 bases at V and 7 bases at J, with 11 bases in the middle. The chain combines TRBV5-6 with TRBJ2-1; D perhaps matches TRBD1 (7 bases). The TCR was taken from an adult in good health. Sequenced material: peripheral blood, taken on day 0 of AZD1222 vaccination. This chain's CDR3 is CASSLGQGGNEQFF. In nucleotides, the CDR3 is TGTGCCAGCAGCTTGGGCCAGGGGGGTAATGAGCAGTTCTTC.